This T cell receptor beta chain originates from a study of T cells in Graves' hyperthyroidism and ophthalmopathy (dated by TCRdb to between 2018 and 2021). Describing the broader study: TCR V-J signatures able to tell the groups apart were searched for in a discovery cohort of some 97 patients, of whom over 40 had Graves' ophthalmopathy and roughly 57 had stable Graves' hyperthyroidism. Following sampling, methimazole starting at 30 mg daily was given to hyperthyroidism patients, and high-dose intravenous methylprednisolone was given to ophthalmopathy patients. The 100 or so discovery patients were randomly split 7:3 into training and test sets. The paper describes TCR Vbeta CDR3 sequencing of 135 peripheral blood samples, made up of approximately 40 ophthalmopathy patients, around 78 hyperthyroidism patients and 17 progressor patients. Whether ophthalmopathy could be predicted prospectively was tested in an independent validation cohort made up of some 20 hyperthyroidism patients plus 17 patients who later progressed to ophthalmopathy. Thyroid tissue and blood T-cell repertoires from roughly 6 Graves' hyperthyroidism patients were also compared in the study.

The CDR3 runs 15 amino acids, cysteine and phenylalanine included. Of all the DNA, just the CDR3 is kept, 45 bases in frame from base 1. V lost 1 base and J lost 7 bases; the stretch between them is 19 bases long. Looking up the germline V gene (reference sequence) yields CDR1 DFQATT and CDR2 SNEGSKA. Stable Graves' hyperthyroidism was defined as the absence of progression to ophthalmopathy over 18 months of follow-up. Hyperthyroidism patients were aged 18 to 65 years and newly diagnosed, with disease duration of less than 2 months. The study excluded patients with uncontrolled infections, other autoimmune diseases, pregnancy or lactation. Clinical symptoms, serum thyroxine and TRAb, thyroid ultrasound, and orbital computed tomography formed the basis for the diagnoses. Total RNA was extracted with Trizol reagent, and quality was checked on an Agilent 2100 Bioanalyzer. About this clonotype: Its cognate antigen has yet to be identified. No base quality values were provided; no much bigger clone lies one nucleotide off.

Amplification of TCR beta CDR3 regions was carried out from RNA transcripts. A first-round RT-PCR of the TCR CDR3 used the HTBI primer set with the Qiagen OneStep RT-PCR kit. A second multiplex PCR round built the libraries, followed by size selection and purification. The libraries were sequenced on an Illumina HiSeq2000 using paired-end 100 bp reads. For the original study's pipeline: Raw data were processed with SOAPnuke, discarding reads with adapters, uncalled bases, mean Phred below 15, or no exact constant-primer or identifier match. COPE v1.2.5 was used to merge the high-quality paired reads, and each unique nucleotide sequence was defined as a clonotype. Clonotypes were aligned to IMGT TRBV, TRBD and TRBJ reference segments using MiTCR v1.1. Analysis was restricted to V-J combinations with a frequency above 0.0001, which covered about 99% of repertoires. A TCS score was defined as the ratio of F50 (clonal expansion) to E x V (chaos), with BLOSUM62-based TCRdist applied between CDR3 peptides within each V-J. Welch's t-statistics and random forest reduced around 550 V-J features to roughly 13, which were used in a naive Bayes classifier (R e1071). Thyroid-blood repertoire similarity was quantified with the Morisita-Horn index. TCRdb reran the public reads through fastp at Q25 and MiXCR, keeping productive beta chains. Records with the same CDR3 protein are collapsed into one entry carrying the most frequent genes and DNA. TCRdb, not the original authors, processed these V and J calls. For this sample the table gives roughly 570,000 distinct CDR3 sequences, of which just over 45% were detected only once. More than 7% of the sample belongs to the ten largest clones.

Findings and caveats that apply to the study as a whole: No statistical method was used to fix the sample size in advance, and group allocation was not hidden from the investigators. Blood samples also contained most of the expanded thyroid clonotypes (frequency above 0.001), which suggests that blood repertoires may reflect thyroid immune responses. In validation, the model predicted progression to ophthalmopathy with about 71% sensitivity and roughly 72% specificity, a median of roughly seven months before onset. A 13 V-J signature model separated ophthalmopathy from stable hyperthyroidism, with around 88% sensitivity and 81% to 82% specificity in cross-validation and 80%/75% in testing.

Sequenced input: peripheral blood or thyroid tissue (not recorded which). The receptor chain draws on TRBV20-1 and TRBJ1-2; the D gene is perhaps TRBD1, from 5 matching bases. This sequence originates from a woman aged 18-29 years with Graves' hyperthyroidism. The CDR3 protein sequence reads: CSARARMGRLFGYTF. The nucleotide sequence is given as TGCAGTGCTAGAGCCAGGATGGGACGGTTGTTTGGCTACACCTTC.